The TCR beta chain under discussion was sequenced for a study of PD-L1 blockade in urothelial cancer. From germline, CDR1 is SGHKS and CDR2 YYEKEE (reference sequence). V lost 3 bases to trimming and J lost 5 bases, with 14 bases between them. The CDR3 is 14 amino acids. The study collected 1 to 8 samples per patient, pretreatment and on-treatment. Some clones are missing from TCRdb's copy, which holds only in-frame ones; the method was immunoSEQ multiplex PCR. The data show some 35,000 clones, with about 93% seen just once and approximately 8.8% held by the top ten. The receptor was isolated from a man aged 70-80 years with urothelial cancer. The material was PBMCs, obtained around atezolizumab (anti-PD-L1) treatment. The chain employs TRBV5-5 and TRBJ2-5; TRBD2 might be the D (6 bases). For the CDR3, the DNA is TGTGCCAGCAGCTCCCCCCGGGCGGGGGAGACCCAGTACTTC. Translating it yields CASSSPRAGETQYF.